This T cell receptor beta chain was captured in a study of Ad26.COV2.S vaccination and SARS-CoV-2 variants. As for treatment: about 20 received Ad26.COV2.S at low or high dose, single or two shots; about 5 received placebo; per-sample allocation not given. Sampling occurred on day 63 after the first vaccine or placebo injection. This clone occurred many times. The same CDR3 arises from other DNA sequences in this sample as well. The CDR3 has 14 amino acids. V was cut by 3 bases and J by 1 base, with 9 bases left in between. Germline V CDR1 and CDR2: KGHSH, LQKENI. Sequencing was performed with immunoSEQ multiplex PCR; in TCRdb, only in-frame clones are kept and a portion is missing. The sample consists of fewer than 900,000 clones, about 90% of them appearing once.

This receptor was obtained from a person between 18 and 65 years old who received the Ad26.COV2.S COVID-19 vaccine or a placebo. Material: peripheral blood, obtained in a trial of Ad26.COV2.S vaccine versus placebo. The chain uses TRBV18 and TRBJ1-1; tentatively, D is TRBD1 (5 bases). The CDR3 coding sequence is TGTGCCAGCTCACCTCTAGGGACGAACACTGAAGCTTTCTTT. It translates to CASSPLGTNTEAFF.